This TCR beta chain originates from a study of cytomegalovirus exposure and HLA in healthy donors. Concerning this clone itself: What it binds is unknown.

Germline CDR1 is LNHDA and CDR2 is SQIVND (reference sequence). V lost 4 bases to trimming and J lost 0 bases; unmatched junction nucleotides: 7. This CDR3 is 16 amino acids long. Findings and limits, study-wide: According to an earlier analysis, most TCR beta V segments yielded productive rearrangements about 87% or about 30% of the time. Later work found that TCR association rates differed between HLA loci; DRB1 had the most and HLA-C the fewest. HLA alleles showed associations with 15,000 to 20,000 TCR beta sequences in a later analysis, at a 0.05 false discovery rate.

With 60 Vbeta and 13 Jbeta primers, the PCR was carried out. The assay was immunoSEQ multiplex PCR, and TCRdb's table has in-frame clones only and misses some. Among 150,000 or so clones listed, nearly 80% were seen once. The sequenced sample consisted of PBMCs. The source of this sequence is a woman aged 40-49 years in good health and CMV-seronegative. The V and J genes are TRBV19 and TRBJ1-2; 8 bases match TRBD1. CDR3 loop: CASSKGTGEPNYGYTF. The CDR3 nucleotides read TGTGCCAGTAGTAAAGGGACAGGAGAACCTAACTATGGCTACACCTTC.